This T cell receptor (beta chain) was observed in a study of blood T cell repertoires in COVID-19. Study at large: Whether acute or convalescent, the COVID-19 samples came from the United States, Italy and Spain. In each case, the material was cDNA or gDNA derived from T cells, B-cell-depleted T cells, or PBMCs.

Trimming at V came to 4 bases and at J to 6 bases, leaving 8 bases not matched to a gene. Germline V CDR1 and CDR2: SEHNR, FQNEAQ (reference sequence). This CDR3 has 14 residues. As originally analysed: Amplifying reference gene primers gave estimates of nucleated cell counts. Clones were read by immunoSEQ multiplex PCR, and TCRdb kept only the in-frame ones, dropping some. V, J and clone size derive from that table, while D and trimming were established from the DNA sequence. The sample lists about 220,000 clones, 86% occurring once. This clone appeared a few times. The V gene is TRBV7-9, the J gene TRBJ1-1; 7 bases agree with TRBD1. The sequence was collected from a woman under 40 who had recovered from COVID-19. The sample taken for sequencing was peripheral blood. The CDR3 DNA is TGTGCCAGCAGCTCGACGACAGGGTTGGCTGAAGCTTTCTTT. Translated: CASSSTTGLAEAFF.